Below, 30 T cell receptor beta chains from the same sample are listed, as sequenced in a study of CD8+ T cells in alopecia areata. The sequencing template was cDNA reverse transcribed from extracted RNA. Sequencing was performed with immunoSEQ multiplex PCR; in TCRdb, only in-frame clones are kept and a portion is missing. The sample has about 180,000 clones, 63% seen once. Here the sequenced sample was CD4+ T cells sorted from blood, taken at week 0. These receptors were obtained from a human donor with alopecia areata.

This clone was picked up one time. The chain uses TRBV29-1 and TRBJ2-1; D gene ambiguous. Germline CDR1 and CDR2: SQVTM and ANQGSEA. The CDR3 runs to 13 residues. V was pared by 6 bases and J by 9 bases, with 18 bases between. The CDR3 loop reads CSVAPASFIEQFF. The CDR3 bases are TGCAGCGTCGCACCTGCCTCGTTTATTGAGCAGTTCTTC.

This clone is a singleton in its sample. This rearrangement joins TRBV29-1 to TRBJ2-2; no clear D gene. V gave up 5 bases and J gave up 4 bases, with 8 bases separating them. From germline, CDR1 is SQVTM and CDR2 ANQGSEA. The CDR3 contains 12 residues. The CDR3 loop is CSVSEPTGELFF. CDR3 DNA sequence: TGCAGCGTTTCTGAGCCCACCGGGGAGCTGTTTTTT.

V is TRBV7-9 and J is TRBJ2-1, with TRBD2 matching over 14 bases. V gave up 5 bases and J gave up 6 bases; unmatched junction bases: 3. Germline CDR1 and CDR2: SEHNR and FQNEAQ (reference sequence). The CDR3 runs to 15 residues. In DNA, the CDR3 is TGTGCCAGCAGCAGGGGACTAGCGGGGGCCAATGAGCAGTTCTTC. It is translated as CASSRGLAGANEQFF.

This chain uses TRBV19 with TRBJ2-1, with D possibly matching TRBD2 (6 bases). CDR1 and CDR2 (germline): LNHDA, SQIVND (reference sequence). This CDR3 has 14 residues. V was shortened by 6 bases and J by 6 bases, with 15 bases between the two germline ends. The DNA for the CDR3 is TGTGCCAGTAGCCCCTCGGACTACGCCAATGAGCAGTTCTTC. Amino acids: CASSPSDYANEQFF.

The J gene is TRBJ2-1, the V gene TRBV5-1; TRBD2 matches at 8 bases. This CDR3 comprises 16 residues. V lost 1 base, J lost 7 bases, and 10 bases stayed unmatched. Per germline, CDR1 SGHRS and CDR2 YFSETQ. CDR3 amino acids: CASSLMFLAGLNEQFF. Written as DNA, the CDR3 is TGCGCCAGCAGCTTGATGTTTCTAGCGGGCCTAAATGAGCAGTTCTTC.

This clone was picked up a small number of times. J is TRBJ2-3 and V is TRBV19; D unclear. V was cut by 5 bases and J by 1 base, with 7 bases left in between. CDR1 is LNHDA and CDR2 is SQIVND in the germline V gene (reference sequence). This CDR3 has 13 amino acids. Here the CDR3 reads CASSPQGTDTQYF. As DNA, the CDR3 is TGTGCCAGTAGTCCCCAGGGCACAGATACGCAGTATTTT.

This clone was seen more than once but under ten times. The chain joins TRBV7-2 to TRBJ2-3, with no clear D. V gave up 5 bases and J gave up 2 bases, with 2 bases separating them. The CDR3 runs to 11 residues. CDR1 is SGHTA, CDR2 FQGNSA, per germline. The CDR3 DNA is TGTGCCAGCAGCCTCACAGATACGCAGTATTTT. Its translation is CASSLTDTQYF.

This chain links TRBV9 with TRBJ2-3; 11 bases line up with TRBD2. Per germline, CDR1 SGDLS and CDR2 YYNGEE. This CDR3 has 15 residues. After removal of 5 bases from V and 3 bases from J, the junction contained 5 bases not matched to a gene. CDR3 in DNA: TGTGCCAGCAGTGAAACTAGCGGGGGTACAGATACGCAGTATTTT. This sequence encodes CASSETSGGTDTQYF.

The gene calls are TRBV25-1 and TRBJ1-1; 9 bases agree with TRBD1. The germline CDR1 and CDR2 sequences are MGHDK and SYGVNS. The CDR3 has 18 amino acids. V was clipped by 2 bases and J by 0 bases; unmatched bases: 10. Here the CDR3 reads CASSEEGQGGGMNTEAFF. CDR3 in DNA: TGTGCCAGCAGTGAAGAGGGACAGGGAGGGGGCATGAACACTGAAGCTTTCTTT.

This clone was counted once. The V and J genes are TRBV7-6 and TRBJ2-3, with D perhaps TRBD2 (5 bases). The CDR3 has 17 residues. Germline CDR1 reads SGHVS; CDR2 reads FNYEAQ. Trimming took off 1 base at V and 1 base at J, with 15 bases between the two ends. As DNA, the CDR3 is TGTGCCAGCAGCTTAGGACGTGGGCCCGGGGGCACAGATACGCAGTATTTT. It is translated as CASSLGRGPGGTDTQYF. The full variable domain, its missing parts supplied by reference TRBV7-6 and TRBJ2-3, is GAGVSQSPRYKVTKRGQDVALRCDPISGHVSLYWYRQALGQGPEFLTYFNYEAQQDKSGLPNDRFSAERPEGSISTLTIQRTEQRDSAMYRCASSLGRGPGGTDTQYFGPGTRLTVL.

The rearrangement links TRBV29-1 to TRBJ2-7; D is ambiguous. Trimming shortened V by 4 bases and J by 4 bases, and 14 bases separated the two germline ends. This CDR3 comprises 13 residues. From germline, CDR1 is SQVTM and CDR2 ANQGSEA. CDR3 region: CSVALTNGYEQYF. The CDR3 nucleotides read TGCAGCGTTGCCCTCACCAACGGGTACGAGCAGTACTTC.

In its sample, this clone was seen a few times. The chain joins TRBV11-2 to TRBJ1-1, with unresolved D. Germline-derived CDR1 and CDR2 are SGHAT and FQNNGV. This CDR3 is 14 amino acids long. Between the trimmed V and J ends, which lost 5 bases and 1 base, there was a span of 11 bases. CDR3 protein: CASSPTAGNTEAFF. DNA of the CDR3: TGTGCCAGCAGCCCAACTGCAGGGAACACTGAAGCTTTCTTT.

This chain connects TRBV19 to TRBJ1-2; tentative D call: TRBD1 (5 bases). CDR3 length: 13 residues. V lost 7 bases, J lost 7 bases, and 16 bases lay in between. Germline CDR1 LNHDA, CDR2 SQIVND (reference sequence). DNA for the CDR3: TGTGCCAGTACCAGGACTGGGACCGCTGGCTACACCTTC. Residues: CASTRTGTAGYTF.

This clone came up a few times. The chain recombines TRBV6-1 with TRBJ2-7; no clear D gene. Trimming stripped 2 bases from V and 5 bases from J, with 4 bases between. Germline V gives CDR1 MNHNS, CDR2 SASEGT. The CDR3 is made up of 11 amino acids. The DNA for the CDR3 is TGTGCCAGCAGTGAATTGGACGAGCAGTACTTC. This translates into CASSELDEQYF.

The rearrangement joins TRBV5-6 to TRBJ1-2; D is ambiguous. The CDR3 is 16 amino acids. From germline, CDR1 is SGHDT and CDR2 YYEEEE. V lost 3 bases and J 2 bases, leaving 17 bases between the germline ends. The CDR3 sequence: CASSSGEGIINYGYTF. The CDR3 DNA follows: TGTGCCAGCAGCTCGGGCGAGGGCATAATCAACTATGGCTACACCTTC. The entire variable domain, with the rest obtained from reference TRBV5-6 and TRBJ1-2, is as follows: DAGVTQSPTHLIKTRGQQVTLRCSPKSGHDTVSWYQQALGQGPQFIFQYYEEEERQRGNFPDRFSGHQFPNYSSELNVNALLLGDSALYLCASSSGEGIINYGYTFGSGTRLTVV.

This clone was seen more than once but under ten times. This sequence joins TRBV5-7 and TRBJ2-7; the D is unclear. TRBV5-7 is placed among ORFs of uncertain function. This CDR3 is built from 12 residues. With 2 bases removed from V and 3 bases from J, the gap between germline ends came to 6 bases. The CDR3, as DNA: TGTGCCAGCAGCTTTGACAACTACGAGCAGTACTTC. The encoded protein is CASSFDNYEQYF.

V gene TRBV30 combines with J gene TRBJ2-6; D is ambiguous. The CDR3 has 13 amino acids. The V end lost 0 bases, the J end lost 6 bases, and 6 bases lay between the germline ends. The germline V gene encodes CDR1 GTSNPN and CDR2 SVGIG (reference sequence). The CDR3 DNA reads as TGTGCCTGGAGTGTCGGAGCGGCCAACGTCCTGACTTTC. Protein sequence: CAWSVGAANVLTF.

This chain links TRBV30 with TRBJ1-2, with TRBD1 matching over 9 bases. The trim removed 1 base at V and 8 bases at J, leaving 5 bases unmatched. The germline V gene has CDR1 GTSNPN and CDR2 SVGIG (reference sequence). This CDR3 is 13 amino acids long. DNA of the CDR3: TGTGCCTGGAGTGACGGACAGGGGTTGGGCTACACCTTC. Its translation is CAWSDGQGLGYTF. The full variable domain, its missing parts supplied by reference TRBV30 and TRBJ1-2, is SQTIHQWPATLVQPVGSPLSLECTVEGTSNPNLYWYRQAAGRGLQLLFYSVGIGQISSEVPQNLSASRPQDRQFILSSKKLLLSDSGFYLCAWSDGQGLGYTFGSGTRLTVV.

The chain links TRBV30 to TRBJ1-3; D may be TRBD1 (6 bases). Per the germline V gene, CDR1 is GTSNPN and CDR2 is SVGIG (reference sequence). The CDR3 totals 15 residues. Trimming stripped 4 bases from V and 2 bases from J, with 15 bases between. The chain's CDR3 is CAWNLARGPGNTIYF. The CDR3 DNA is TGTGCCTGGAACCTTGCCCGGGGGCCTGGAAACACCATATATTTT.

The chain recombines TRBV7-8 with TRBJ2-3; D is unclear. Germline V gene lookup returns CDR1 SGHVS and CDR2 FQNEAQ. The CDR3 is made up of 12 amino acids. The germline V and J ends were trimmed by 2 bases and 5 bases, with 5 bases remaining between them. The CDR3 spells CASSLTKDTQYF. The CDR3 DNA follows: TGTGCCAGCAGCTTAACGAAAGATACGCAGTATTTT.

This sequence joins TRBV7-9 and TRBJ1-6; possibly TRBD1 for D (5 bases). Germline CDR1 and CDR2: SEHNR and FQNEAQ (reference sequence). Trimming removed 3 bases at V and 9 bases at J, with 12 bases between. The CDR3 contains 14 residues. Here the CDR3 reads CASSFNMGTSPLHF. In nucleotides, the CDR3 is TGTGCCAGCAGCTTTAATATGGGGACTTCACCCCTCCACTTT.

The V gene is TRBV5-6, the J gene TRBJ2-1; D is unclear. Germline CDR1 reads SGHDT; CDR2 reads YYEEEE. Trimming cost V 3 bases and J 10 bases, with 8 bases left between them. The length of the CDR3 is 11 residues. The CDR3 sequence: CASSSVAEQFF. The CDR3 DNA sequence: TGTGCCAGCAGCTCGGTTGCGGAGCAGTTCTTC.

The table lists this clone with a few counts. The rearrangement links TRBV4-3 to TRBJ2-5; D uncertain. V was trimmed by 4 bases and J by 4 bases, leaving 16 bases between them. CDR3 size: 15 residues. Germline V gene lookup returns CDR1 LGHNA and CDR2 YSLEER. DNA of the CDR3: TGCGCCAGCAGCCCCCGTATGGGCGATGGAGAGACCCAGTACTTC. This codes for CASSPRMGDGETQYF.

The rearrangement joins TRBV25-1 to TRBJ1-2; TRBD1 matches 10 bases. Germline CDR1 is MGHDK and CDR2 is SYGVNS. Trimming took 2 bases from V and 8 from J; bases not matched to a gene: 2. The CDR3 has 13 amino acids. CDR3 amino acids: CASSEGQGGGYTF. The CDR3 region has the DNA TGTGCCAGCAGTGAAGGACAGGGGGGAGGCTACACCTTC.

This clone was seen a handful of times. V is TRBV11-1 and J is TRBJ1-1, with D possibly matching TRBD1 (6 bases). This CDR3 is 17 amino acids long. V lost 4 bases, J lost 0 bases, and 18 bases lay in between. Per germline, CDR1 SGHAT and CDR2 FQDESV (reference sequence). CDR3 nucleotides: TGTGCCAGCAGCTCAAAGGGGCAGGGGAGGTTGAACACTGAAGCTTTCTTT. Residues: CASSSKGQGRLNTEAFF. The variable domain in full, completed from reference TRBV11-1 and TRBJ1-1, reads EAEVAQSPRYKITEKSQAVAFWCDPISGHATLYWYRQILGQGPELLVQFQDESVVDDSQLPKDRFSAERLKGVDSTLKIQPAELGDSAMYLCASSSKGQGRLNTEAFFGQGTRLTVV.

The chain has TRBV15 and TRBJ1-2, with D perhaps matching TRBD1 (5 bases). V dropped 2 bases and J dropped 3 bases, with 10 bases sitting between them. This CDR3 is built from 14 residues. The germline V gene encodes CDR1 LNHNV and CDR2 YYDKDF (reference sequence). The CDR3 region has the DNA TGTGCCACCAGCAGATCAGGGTTGGACTATGGCTACACCTTC. Translation: CATSRSGLDYGYTF. Full variable domain (missing parts from reference TRBV15 and TRBJ1-2): DAMVIQNPRYQVTQFGKPVTLSCSQTLNHNVMYWYQQKSSQAPKLLFHYYDKDFNNEADTPDNFQSRRPNTSFCFLDIRSPGLGDTAMYLCATSRSGLDYGYTFGSGTRLTVV.

This chain joins TRBV4-3 and TRBJ1-5; 7 bases agree with TRBD1. J was trimmed by 5 bases and V by 4 bases; bases with no gene match: 2. The CDR3 runs to 13 residues. Germline assignment: CDR1 LGHNA and CDR2 YSLEER. The CDR3 nucleotides are TGCGCCAGCAGCCCGGACAGGTATCAGCCCCAGCATTTT. It yields the protein CASSPDRYQPQHF.

The chain has TRBV29-1 and TRBJ1-1; no definite D call. Germline lookup yields CDR1 SQVTM and CDR2 ANQGSEA. CDR3 size: 11 residues. The germline V and J ends were trimmed by 6 bases and 7 bases, with 12 bases remaining between them. In DNA form, the CDR3 reads TGCAGCGTGGATCGAGGAAATGAAGCTTTCTTT. Its protein product is CSVDRGNEAFF.

The chain joins TRBV6-5 to TRBJ1-5; D might be TRBD1 (6 bases). This CDR3 comprises 15 residues. Germline CDR1 MNHEY, CDR2 SVGAGI. Trimming shortened V by 7 bases and J by 6 bases, and 19 bases separated the two germline ends. DNA for the CDR3: TGTGCCAGCAAAGCGACAGGTTATCTTAGTCAGCCCCAGCATTTT. It translates to CASKATGYLSQPQHF.

This chain uses TRBV29-1 with TRBJ2-1; tentatively, D is TRBD2 (5 bases). The germline V and J ends were trimmed by 4 bases and 7 bases, with 26 bases remaining between them. The CDR3 extends over 17 amino acids. In germline, CDR1 is SQVTM, CDR2 ANQGSEA. The CDR3 DNA sequence: TGCAGCGTTGCCGCATTGGAGTCCCCGAGAAGGAGGAATGAGCAGTTCTTC. Translating it yields CSVAALESPRRRNEQFF.